This TCR beta chain was sequenced in a study of metastatic and nonmetastatic thyroid tumors. On the study more broadly: Malignant and benign thyroid patients had repertoires compared in peripheral blood and tumor or nodule tissue. Broader study findings: Benign nodules reportedly had significantly lower TCR beta diversity than malignant thyroid tumors in blood and tumor.

Patients were all untreated before their thyroid surgery. MiXCR reprocessed the PCR reads for TCRdb. The sample lists tens of thousands of clones; approximately 15% were seen once. CDR1 and CDR2 (germline): SGHRS, YFSETQ. V lost 2 bases and J lost 8; bases outside the gene matches: 13. The length of the CDR3 is 16 residues. This clone was recorded many times. Its antigen is still unknown. The material sequenced was blood. The chain has TRBV5-1 and TRBJ1-2; 9 positions agree with TRBD1. This sequence originates from a female donor with papillary thyroid cancer or a benign thyroid nodule (not recorded which). Some clones in this sample may be carry-over from other donors' samples. CDR3 DNA: TGCGCCAGCAGCTTCGTCGGTAACAGGGGGCCTAGGGGCTACACCTTC. The encoded protein is CASSFVGNRGPRGYTF.